The T cell receptor beta chain under discussion was sequenced for a study of T-cell reconstitution after alpha-beta-depleted transplantation in children listed by TCRdb under 2016. The study in broad terms: T-cell immune reconstitution after TCRalphabeta/CD19-depleted allogeneic hematopoietic cell transplantation in children was quantitatively tracked in the study by means of TCR repertoire profiling.

Library generation was performed with PCR. Instrument used: Illumina HiSeq 2500. To normalize quantification of the TCRbeta repertoire, the TCR libraries were built with molecular barcoding that relied on unique molecular identifiers. TCRdb reprocessing: public reads trimmed at Q25 with fastp, clones called with MiXCR, in-frame beta chains kept. For every CDR3 protein sequence, its rows merge into one entry that carries the most common genes and DNA. This sample comprises about 270,000 distinct CDR3 sequences, more than 8% of them detected only once. 10% of the sample comes from the top ten. The CDR3 numbers 15 residues from cysteine through phenylalanine. Just the 45-base CDR3 DNA is kept, in frame starting at base 1. CDR1 and CDR2 are read off the germline V gene as MNHEY and SVGAGI. V lost 4 bases and J lost 1 base, and the count of bases not matched to a germline gene is 2. About this clonotype itself: Which antigen it targets is not known. No base quality information exists; no much larger clone differs at one position.

This TCR was recovered from a human donor who donated a stem cell graft to a child with SCID. The rearranged chain carries TRBV6-5 and TRBJ2-3, with 10 junctional bases fitting TRBD2. This sample comprised PBMCs from the stem cell graft donor, obtained from the stem cell graft. The sequenced DNA: TGTGCCAGCAGTTCAGCGGGGGGGGGCACAGATACGCAGTATTTT. This is translated as CASSSAGGGTDTQYF.